The table lists the clone carrying this T cell receptor (beta chain) with a count of one. These data originate in a study of blood T cell repertoires in COVID-19. Across the study: Samples came from the United States, Italy and Spain, spanning acute and convalescent COVID-19. Sources were T cells, B-cell-depleted T cells, or PBMCs; the material itself was cDNA or gDNA.

Authors' data handling: Reference gene primer amplification yielded estimated nucleated cell counts. Assay used: immunoSEQ multiplex PCR; TCRdb lists only in-frame clones, some missing. V and J calls plus clone size are reproduced from that table; the DNA served to infer D and trimming. Among roughly 170,000 clones listed, about 86% were seen once. The CDR3 runs 14 residues. Trimming removed 0 bases at V and 5 bases at J, with 10 bases between. Germline CDR1 is MNHEY and CDR2 is SMNVEV (reference sequence). Material: peripheral blood. The chain is built from TRBV27 and TRBJ2-5; tentative D call: TRBD1 (5 bases). This clonotype was obtained from a woman aged 18-29 years who had recovered from COVID-19. The CDR3 DNA sequence: TGTGCCAGCAGTTTATCGGGGCACGGGGAGACCCAGTACTTC. This sequence encodes CASSLSGHGETQYF.